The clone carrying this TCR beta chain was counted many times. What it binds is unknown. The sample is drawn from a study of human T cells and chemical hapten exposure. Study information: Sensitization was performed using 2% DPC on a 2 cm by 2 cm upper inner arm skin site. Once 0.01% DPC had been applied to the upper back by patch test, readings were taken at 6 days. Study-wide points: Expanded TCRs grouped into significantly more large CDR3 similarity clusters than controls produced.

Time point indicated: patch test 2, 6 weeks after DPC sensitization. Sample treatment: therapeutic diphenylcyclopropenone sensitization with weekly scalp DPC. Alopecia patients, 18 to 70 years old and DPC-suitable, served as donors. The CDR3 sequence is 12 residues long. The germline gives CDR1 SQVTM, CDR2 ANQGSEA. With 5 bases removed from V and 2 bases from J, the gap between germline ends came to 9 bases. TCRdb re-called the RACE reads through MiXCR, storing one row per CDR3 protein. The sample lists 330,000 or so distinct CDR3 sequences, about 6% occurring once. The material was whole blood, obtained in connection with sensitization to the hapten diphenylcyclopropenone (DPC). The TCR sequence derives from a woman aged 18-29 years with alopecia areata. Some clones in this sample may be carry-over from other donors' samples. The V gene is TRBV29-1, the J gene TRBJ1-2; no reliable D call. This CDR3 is CSVNEANYGYTF. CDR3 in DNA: TGCAGCGTTAATGAGGCGAACTATGGCTACACCTTC.